This note documents a single T cell receptor beta chain sequence. The sample is drawn from a study of blood T cell repertoires in COVID-19. Looking at the study overall: Acute and convalescent COVID-19 samples came from the United States, Italy and Spain. PBMCs, B-cell-depleted T cells, or T cells were the source of the cDNA or gDNA that made up the material.

In the authors' workflow: It was from reference gene primer amplification that nucleated cell counts were estimated. Data came from immunoSEQ multiplex PCR; TCRdb stores just in-frame clones and leaves some out. The V and J calls and clone size are taken from that table; D and trimming were inferred from the DNA. The sample shows tens of thousands of clones, about four fifths of them seen only once. The germline CDR1 and CDR2 sequences are SGHNT and YYREEE (reference sequence). The CDR3 is made up of 14 amino acids. V was clipped by 5 bases and J by 5 bases, with 16 bases between them. Sequencing used peripheral blood. The genes are TRBV5-4 and TRBJ1-1, with D maybe TRBD1 (6 bases). This receptor was obtained from a human donor in a cohort sampled during active COVID-19. CDR3 in DNA: TGTGCCAGCAGTCAACTAGGGGGTGGGACTGAAGCTTTCTTT. Protein sequence: CASSQLGGGTEAFF.